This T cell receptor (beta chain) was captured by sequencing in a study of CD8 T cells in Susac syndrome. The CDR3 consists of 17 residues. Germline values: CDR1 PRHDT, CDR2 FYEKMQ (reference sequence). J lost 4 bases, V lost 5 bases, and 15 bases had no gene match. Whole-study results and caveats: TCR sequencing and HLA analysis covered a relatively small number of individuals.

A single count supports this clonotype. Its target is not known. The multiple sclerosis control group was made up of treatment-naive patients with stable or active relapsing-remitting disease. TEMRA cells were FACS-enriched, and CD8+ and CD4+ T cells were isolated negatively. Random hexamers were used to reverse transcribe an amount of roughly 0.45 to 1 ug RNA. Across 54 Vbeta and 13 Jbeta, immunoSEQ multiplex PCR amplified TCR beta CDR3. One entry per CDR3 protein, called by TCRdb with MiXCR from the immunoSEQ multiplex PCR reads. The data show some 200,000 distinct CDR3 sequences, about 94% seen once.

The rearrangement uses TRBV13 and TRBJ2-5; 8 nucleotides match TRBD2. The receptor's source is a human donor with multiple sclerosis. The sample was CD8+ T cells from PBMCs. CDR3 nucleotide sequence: TGTGCCAGCAGCCACAGGACTAGCAAGAGGGGCAGAGAGACCCAGTACTTC. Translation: CASSHRTSKRGRETQYF.